Each of the 17 T cell receptor beta chains below was sequenced from the same sample in a study of T cells after yellow fever vaccination. One entry per CDR3 protein, called by TCRdb with MiXCR from the 5' RACE reads. In the table there are 68,000 or so distinct CDR3 sequences, 5% to 8% of which are singletons. The sequencing used CD8+ T cells sorted from PBMCs, collected about 41 days after the first yellow fever vaccination. The receptor source for this set is a man between 18 and 35 years old who received the YFV17D yellow fever vaccine.

This clonotype was seen ten or more times. The chain is built from TRBV3-1 and TRBJ2-1; either TRBD1 or TRBD2 may supply D (5 bases each). The CDR3 extends over 15 amino acids. Between the trimmed V and J ends, which lost 1 base and 5 bases, there was a span of 12 bases. Looked up from germline, CDR1 is LGHDT and CDR2 is YNNKEL (reference sequence). In nucleotides, the CDR3 is TGTGCCAGCAGCCAAGGAGGGGCCCTCGACAATGAGCAGTTCTTC. This gives the protein CASSQGGALDNEQFF.

Comment on this clonotype: One junction end does not reproduce the germline sequence, and a read error may be involved. The chain is built from TRBV4-2 and TRBJ1-2, with a possible D match to TRBD1 (5 bases). Germline CDR1 is LGHNA and CDR2 is YNFKEQ. CDR3 length: 18 residues. CDR3 amino acids: CASSEERAGWGFHYGYTF. Here the CDR3 DNA reads TGTGCCAGCAGCGAAGAACGGGCGGGTTGGGGGTTCCACTATGGCTACACCTTC.

This clonotype has just a few counts. The chain has TRBV6-9 and TRBJ2-7; 7 bases line up with TRBD1. Losses at the gene ends were 11 bases for V and 3 bases for J; bases not matched to a gene: 13. CDR1 is MNHGY and CDR2 is SVAAGI in the germline V gene. The CDR3 has 14 amino acids. In nucleotides, the CDR3 is TGTGCCGGGACCCGAGGGGGCAAGATCTACGAGCAGTACGTC. It is translated as CAGTRGGKIYEQYV.

The chain couples TRBV7-9 to TRBJ1-6; a weak D match, TRBD1 (6 bases). The CDR3 runs 14 residues. V was pared by 5 bases and J by 7 bases, with 12 bases between. Germline loops: CDR1 SEHNR, CDR2 FQNEAQ (reference sequence). CDR3 coding DNA: TGTGCCAGCAGCCCGACCAGGGGAAATTCACCCCTCCACTTT. Protein product: CASSPTRGNSPLHF.

This clonotype has only a few counts. The CDR3 sequence is CASSSANRVYEQYV. Here the CDR3 DNA reads TGTGCCAGCAGCTCAGCAAACAGGGTTTACGAGCAGTACGTC. The chain links TRBV7-9 to TRBJ2-7; maybe TRBD1 (6 bases). This CDR3 is built from 14 residues. Trimming stripped 4 bases from V and 4 bases from J, with 14 bases between. Germline assignment: CDR1 SEHNR and CDR2 FQNEAQ (reference sequence).

The chain is built from TRBV15 and TRBJ1-5, with D tentatively TRBD1 (6 bases). Germline loops: CDR1 LNHNV, CDR2 YYDKDF (reference sequence). Trimming took 9 bases from V and 3 from J, leaving 15 bases between them. The CDR3 totals 14 residues. CDR3 protein: CATAGADSNQPQHF. CDR3 coding DNA: TGTGCCACGGCGGGGGCAGACTCCAATCAGCCCCAGCATTTT.

The table lists this clonotype with a few counts. The chain carries TRBV27 and TRBJ1-2; 9 nucleotides match TRBD1. Germline V gene sequence: CDR1 MNHEY, CDR2 SMNVEV (reference sequence). V was pared by 6 bases and J by 4 bases, with 9 bases of the junction left unmatched. This CDR3 is 15 amino acids long. The CDR3 reads CASSNRGQATYGYTF. The CDR3 nucleotides are TGTGCCAGCAGCAACAGGGGGCAAGCTACCTATGGCTACACCTTC.

V gene TRBV4-2 combines with J gene TRBJ1-5, with D possibly TRBD1 on 5 matching bases. Germline CDR1 and CDR2: LGHNA and YNFKEQ. Trimming shortened V by 0 bases and J by 7 bases, and 10 bases separated the two germline ends. The CDR3 is 14 residues long. The CDR3 DNA reads TGTGCCAGCAGCCAAGAGCAGGGAGACCAGCCCCAGCATTTT. Translating gives CASSQEQGDQPQHF.

The chain has TRBV5-4 and TRBJ2-7; TRBD1 is a possible D gene (5 bases). The V end was cut by 4 bases, the J end by 5 bases, with 19 bases between. Germline assignment: CDR1 SGHNT and CDR2 YYREEE (reference sequence). The CDR3 runs to 15 residues. The CDR3 is CASSRVGADFDEQYF. CDR3 bases: TGTGCCAGCAGCCGGGTAGGGGCCGATTTCGACGAGCAGTACTTC.

This clonotype occurred many times. This chain connects TRBV27 to TRBJ2-3; 10 positions match TRBD2. The CDR3 spans 16 residues. The junction had 8 bases not matched to a gene; V was cut back by 2 bases and J by 6 bases. The germline V gene encodes CDR1 MNHEY and CDR2 SMNVEV (reference sequence). This chain's CDR3 is CASSLDPAGGPDTQYF. CDR3 coding DNA: TGTGCCAGCAGTTTAGACCCAGCGGGGGGGCCCGATACGCAGTATTTT.

This rearrangement joins TRBV28 to TRBJ2-1; no definite D call. This CDR3 contains 14 residues. Germline V gene lookup returns CDR1 MDHEN and CDR2 SYDVKM. V lost 9 bases and J 5 bases, leaving 17 bases between the germline ends. The CDR3 reads CARSPRLQHNEQFF. In nucleotides, the CDR3 is TGTGCCAGGAGCCCGCGGCTACAGCACAATGAGCAGTTCTTC. The variable domain in full, completed from reference TRBV28 and TRBJ2-1, reads DVKVTQSSRYLVKRTGEKVFLECVQDMDHENMFWYRQDPGLGLRLIYFSYDVKMKEKGDIPEGYSVSREKKERFSLILESASTNQTSMYLCARSPRLQHNEQFFGPGTRLTVL.

The rearrangement joins TRBV5-4 to TRBJ1-2; no firm D call. The CDR3 is 17 amino acids. Germline lookup yields CDR1 SGHNT and CDR2 YYREEE (reference sequence). Trimming removed 5 bases at V and 2 bases at J, with 22 bases between. CDR3 amino acids: CASSYPRGRVRNYGYTF. Here the CDR3 DNA reads TGTGCCAGCAGTTATCCCCGGGGAAGGGTGAGGAACTATGGCTACACCTTC.

The chain joins TRBV7-9 to TRBJ2-3; 7 bases are a match to TRBD2. With V trimmed by 11 bases and J by 2 bases, 7 bases remained unmatched. The CDR3 loop spans 13 amino acids. The germline gives CDR1 SEHNR, CDR2 FQNEAQ (reference sequence). CDR3 region: CAALAVITDTQYF. As DNA, the CDR3 is TGTGCCGCCCTAGCGGTTATCACAGATACGCAGTATTTT.

The chain recombines TRBV6-1 with TRBJ1-1, with no clear D. CDR3 length: 13 amino acids. V lost 5 bases to trimming and J lost 4 bases, with 11 bases between them. Germline values: CDR1 MNHNS, CDR2 SASEGT. The CDR3 protein is CASSPPVGTEAFF. The CDR3 nucleotides are TGTGCCAGCAGTCCCCCCGTGGGCACTGAAGCTTTCTTT.

This clonotype was found many times. This rearrangement joins TRBV27 to TRBJ1-4; 8 bases line up with TRBD1. The length of the CDR3 is 16 residues. V dropped 4 bases and J dropped 11; count of bases not matched to a gene: 15. Germline lookup yields CDR1 MNHEY and CDR2 SMNVEV (reference sequence). For the CDR3, the DNA is TGTGCCAGCAGTTCCACCCTTCTGGGGACAGGTCAGAAACTGTTTTTT. Protein product: CASSSTLLGTGQKLFF.

The CDR3 sequence is CAWSQQGAGQPQHF. CDR3 DNA sequence: TGTGCCTGGAGTCAGCAGGGGGCCGGCCAGCCCCAGCATTTT. The chain couples TRBV30 to TRBJ1-5; 8 bases match TRBD1. The trim removed 2 bases at V and 7 bases at J, leaving 7 bases unmatched. The CDR3 consists of 14 residues. From germline, CDR1 is GTSNPN and CDR2 SVGIG (reference sequence). Together with reference TRBV30 and TRBJ1-5, the CDR3 gives the full variable domain: SQTIHQWPATLVQPVGSPLSLECTVEGTSNPNLYWYRQAAGRGLQLLFYSVGIGQISSEVPQNLSASRPQDRQFILSSKKLLLSDSGFYLCAWSQQGAGQPQHFGDGTRLSIL.

The rearrangement links TRBV6-2 or TRBV6-3 to TRBJ2-2; 8 positions match TRBD1. With V trimmed by 3 bases and J by 0 bases, 15 bases remained unmatched. CDR1 is MNHEY, CDR2 SVGEGT, per germline. This CDR3 spans 20 amino acids. The CDR3 is CASSYRTRIRQGTNTGELFF. The CDR3 region has the DNA TGTGCCAGCAGTTATAGGACGAGAATCCGACAGGGGACGAACACCGGGGAGCTGTTTTTT.